The clone carrying this TCR beta chain was observed a single time. Its antigen remains unidentified. One end of the junction does not line up with germline, which may come from a read error. The data were obtained in a study of CD8 T cells in ankylosing spondylitis. This CDR3 is 14 amino acids long. CDR1 is SGHDT, CDR2 YYEEEE, per germline. Overall study findings and caveats: The clones that were linked to disease were reported to be significantly enriched in matched synovial fluid samples from ankylosing spondylitis patients.

Using its own MiXCR run on the 5' RACE reads, TCRdb lists one record per CDR3 protein. This table holds hundreds of thousands of distinct CDR3 sequences, roughly 8.2% found once. Sequencing input: blood, either unsorted or a sorted T cell fraction (not recorded which). The V call is TRBV5-6, the J call TRBJ1-1, with D possibly being TRBD1 (6 bases). The TCR was taken from a female donor with ankylosing spondylitis or in good health (not recorded which). CDR3: CAGSHSTVERGAFF. The CDR3 nucleotides read TGTGCCGGCAGCCACTCTACAGTCGAAAGGGGGGCTTTCTTT.